Listed below are T cell receptor beta chains from one sample, sequenced in a study of Graves' ophthalmopathy and Graves' hyperthyroidism. TCRdb called the multiplex PCR reads again in MiXCR, with one record for every CDR3 protein. The sample holds roughly 400,000 distinct CDR3 sequences; 15% to 19% are singletons and the top ten take around 6.6%. Sample: peripheral blood. The receptors stem from a woman younger than 30 with stable Graves' hyperthyroidism. Both conserved end residues are part of each CDR3. A D gene is named only where the DNA matches it firmly. Some rows mark clone size as missing; the rest say once, few, many or name a class of expanded clone.

d_call	v_call	j_call	cdr3_length	clone_size	cdr3_aa	cdr3_nt
.	TRBV7-3	TRBJ2-6	16	.	CASSSGMFSGANVLTF	TGTGCCAGCAGCTCAGGAATGTTCTCTGGGGCCAACGTCCTGACTTTC
.	TRBV6-2/TRBV6-3	TRBJ2-5	13	many	CASSPHSEETQYF	TGTGCCAGCAGTCCCCACAGCGAAGAGACCCAGTACTTC
TRBD1	TRBV10-3	TRBJ2-5	17	.	CAISENAGQGRRETQYF	TGTGCCATCAGTGAGAACGCTGGACAGGGGCGTCGGGAGACCCAGTACTTC
.	TRBV7-2	TRBJ1-2	14	many	CASSLDGPNYGYTF	TGTGCCAGCAGCTTAGACGGGCCTAACTATGGCTACACCTTC
.	TRBV12-3/TRBV12-4	TRBJ1-2	14	many	CASSVLDLPQGHTF	TGTGCCAGCAGCGTCCTGGACTTGCCTCAGGGCCACACCTTC
TRBD2	TRBV6-2/TRBV6-3	TRBJ2-7	14	.	CATEPAGGPYEQYF	TGTGCCACCGAACCGGCGGGGGGGCCCTACGAGCAGTACTTC
.	TRBV24-1	TRBJ2-5	15	many	CATSDPRWVGETQYF	TGTGCCACCAGTGACCCGAGGTGGGTTGGGGAGACCCAGTACTTC
.	TRBV19	TRBJ1-2	12	many	CASTLGDYGYTF	TGTGCCAGTACCCTCGGGGACTATGGCTACACCTTC
TRBD1	TRBV6-5	TRBJ2-7	15	many	CASSSYGTGGNEQYF	TGTGCCAGCAGTTCGTACGGGACAGGGGGTAACGAGCAGTACTTC
.	TRBV5-5	TRBJ2-5	14	.	CASSLEPLQETQYF	TGTGCCAGCAGCTTGGAGCCTCTTCAAGAGACCCAGTACTTC
.	TRBV28	TRBJ2-2	15	many	CASSLEQGRIGELFF	TGTGCCAGCAGTTTAGAACAGGGAAGGATCGGGGAGCTGTTTTTT
.	TRBV27	TRBJ2-5	13	many	CASGQPLREAQYF	TGTGCCAGCGGACAGCCCCTCCGCGAGGCCCAGTACTTC
TRBD1	TRBV6-2/TRBV6-3	TRBJ1-5	15	many	CASSYPGGPNQPQHF	TGTGCCAGCAGTTACCCAGGGGGCCCCAATCAGCCCCAGCATTTT
.	TRBV4-1	TRBJ1-2	17	many	CASSQDYTASANYGYTF	TGCGCCAGCAGCCAAGATTATACAGCGTCGGCTAACTATGGCTACACCTTC
.	TRBV20-1	TRBJ1-1	13	many	CSAREGRGSEAFF	TGCAGTGCTAGAGAGGGGCGGGGGTCTGAAGCTTTCTTT
TRBD1	TRBV12-3/TRBV12-4	TRBJ1-6	14	many	CASTLGQRNSPLHF	TGTGCCAGCACCCTGGGACAGAGGAATTCACCCCTCCACTTT
.	TRBV11-2	TRBJ1-3	17	.	CASSLNSGRYSGNTIYF	TGTGCCAGCAGCTTAAATTCGGGGCGATACTCTGGAAACACCATATATTTT
.	TRBV2	TRBJ2-7	15	many	CASRADRQYGYEQYF	TGTGCCAGCAGGGCAGACAGGCAATACGGATACGAGCAGTACTTC
.	TRBV7-9	TRBJ1-1	14	.	CASSLTRRVTEAFF	TGTGCCAGCAGCCTGACACGACGCGTCACTGAAGCTTTCTTT
TRBD1	TRBV14	TRBJ2-2	19	many	CASSQGHGSGGLFTGELFF	TGTGCCAGCAGCCAAGGGCATGGGTCAGGGGGCTTATTCACCGGGGAGCTGTTTTTT
.	TRBV11-2	TRBJ1-1	15	many	CASSYETGWDTEAFF	TGTGCCAGCAGCTACGAGACGGGATGGGACACTGAAGCTTTCTTT
.	TRBV20-1	TRBJ2-5	15	many	CSATISGHRWETQYF	TGCAGTGCTACAATTTCGGGACACCGGTGGGAGACCCAGTACTTC
.	TRBV9	TRBJ2-7	15	many	CASSAWGDSTYEQYF	TGTGCCAGCAGCGCATGGGGGGACAGCACCTACGAGCAGTACTTC
.	TRBV29-1	TRBJ2-2	14	many	CSVRNGFGTGELFF	TGCAGCGTTAGAAACGGGTTCGGCACCGGGGAGCTGTTTTTT
.	TRBV9	TRBJ1-1	15	many	CASSSGGAGFTEAFF	TGTGCCAGCAGCTCGGGGGGAGCGGGGTTCACTGAAGCTTTCTTT
TRBD2	TRBV12-3/TRBV12-4	TRBJ2-5	18	many	CASSLSRVSSGYQETQYF	TGTGCCAGCAGTTTGAGTAGAGTTTCTAGCGGGTACCAAGAGACCCAGTACTTC
TRBD2	TRBV20-1	TRBJ2-7	15	many	CSARQLAGGPYEQYF	TGCAGTGCTAGGCAGCTAGCGGGGGGGCCCTACGAGCAGTACTTC
TRBD1	TRBV12-3/TRBV12-4	TRBJ1-6	14	many	CASSLAGGHSPLHF	TGTGCCAGCAGTTTAGCAGGGGGCCATTCACCCCTCCACTTT
.	TRBV27	TRBJ1-6	15	many	CASSLDAGINSPLHF	TGTGCCAGCAGTTTAGATGCAGGTATCAATTCACCCCTCCACTTT
.	TRBV29-1	TRBJ1-5	12	.	CSVAGSNEPQHF	TGCAGCGTTGCAGGGAGCAATGAGCCCCAGCATTTT
.	TRBV7-9	TRBJ2-7	14	many	CASSYGKRSYEQYF	TGTGCCAGCAGCTACGGAAAGCGTTCCTACGAGCAGTACTTC
TRBD2	TRBV7-2	TRBJ2-5	15	.	CASSLDPSGTETQYF	TGTGCCAGCAGCTTAGATCCTAGCGGGACTGAGACCCAGTACTTC
TRBD1	TRBV9	TRBJ1-2	14	few	CASSPRQGGYGYTF	TGTGCCAGCAGCCCCCGACAGGGCGGCTATGGCTACACCTTC
.	TRBV15	TRBJ2-6	18	many	CATRGTQALHSGANVLTF	TGTGCCACCAGAGGGACGCAAGCTCTTCACTCTGGGGCCAACGTCCTGACTTTC
TRBD1	TRBV7-3	TRBJ1-2	14	many	CASSPGTGLGGYTF	TGTGCCAGCAGCCCGGGGACAGGGTTGGGGGGCTACACCTTC
TRBD1	TRBV19	TRBJ1-5	18	.	CASSRETGTRNSNQPQHF	TGTGCCAGTAGCCGTGAGACAGGGACAAGAAATAGCAATCAGCCCCAGCATTTT
.	TRBV6-2/TRBV6-3	TRBJ1-5	15	.	CASSPDKWGNQPQHF	TGTGCCAGCAGTCCGGACAAGTGGGGCAATCAGCCCCAGCATTTT
TRBD1	TRBV29-1	TRBJ1-1	13	many	CSVYRTGGIVAFF	TGCAGCGTTTACCGGACAGGGGGAATTGTGGCTTTCTTT
.	TRBV14	TRBJ1-2	13	many	CASSQGSSYGYTF	TGTGCCAGCAGCCAAGGCAGCTCATATGGCTACACCTTC
TRBD2	TRBV9	TRBJ2-5	15	few	CASSVGLAGLETQYF	TGTGCCAGCAGCGTAGGACTAGCGGGTTTAGAGACCCAGTACTTC
.	TRBV18	TRBJ1-2	13	many	CASSPGLDYGYTF	TGTGCCAGCTCACCAGGTCTTGACTATGGCTACACCTTC
.	TRBV6-2/TRBV6-3	TRBJ2-5	13	few	CASRPSGLETQYF	TGTGCCAGCAGACCTTCGGGGCTGGAGACCCAGTACTTC
.	TRBV6-1	TRBJ2-5	15	many	CASSEPRVRQETQYF	TGTGCCAGCAGTGAACCAAGGGTTCGGCAAGAGACCCAGTACTTC
TRBD1	TRBV6-1	TRBJ2-1	14	many	CASSVTGAYNEQFF	TGTGCCAGCAGTGTGACAGGGGCCTACAATGAGCAGTTCTTC
TRBD1	TRBV6-5	TRBJ2-7	14	many	CASSSVGTGGEQYF	TGTGCCAGCAGTTCCGTAGGGACAGGCGGCGAGCAGTACTTC
.	TRBV19	TRBJ1-1	14	many	CASSPFGINTEAFF	TGTGCCAGTAGTCCTTTCGGGATTAACACTGAAGCTTTCTTT
.	TRBV5-1	TRBJ2-2	12	.	CASSLQTGELFF	TGCGCCAGCAGCTTGCAGACCGGGGAGCTGTTTTTT